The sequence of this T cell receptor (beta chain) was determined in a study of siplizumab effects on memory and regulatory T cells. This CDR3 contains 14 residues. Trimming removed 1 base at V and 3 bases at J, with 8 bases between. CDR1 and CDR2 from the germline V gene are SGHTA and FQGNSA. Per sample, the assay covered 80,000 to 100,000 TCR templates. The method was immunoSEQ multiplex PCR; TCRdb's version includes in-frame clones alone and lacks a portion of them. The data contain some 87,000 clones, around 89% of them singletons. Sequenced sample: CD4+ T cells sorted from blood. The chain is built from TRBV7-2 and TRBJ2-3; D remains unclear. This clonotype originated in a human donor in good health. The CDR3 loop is CASSLGRQTDTQYF. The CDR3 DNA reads TGTGCCAGCAGCTTAGGTCGTCAAACAGATACGCAGTATTTT. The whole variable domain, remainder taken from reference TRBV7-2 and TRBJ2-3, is GAGVSQSPSNKVTEKGKDVELRCDPISGHTALYWYRQSLGQGLEFLIYFQGNSAPDKSGLPSDRFSAERTGGSVSTLTIQRTQQEDSAVYLCASSLGRQTDTQYFGPGTRLTVL.